What follows are 18 T cell receptor beta chains derived from one specimen sequenced in a study of T cell changes during pregnancy in multiple sclerosis. TCRdb keeps only in-frame clones here, not all; method: immunoSEQ multiplex PCR. The table lists 55,000 to 70,000 clones, around 93% of them singletons. The sample was peripheral blood, taken after pregnancy. Receptors were obtained from a female donor with multiple sclerosis, enrolled in a pregnancy study.

In regard to this clone: A read error may account for a junction end that differs from germline. The V gene is TRBV7-7, the J gene TRBJ2-7, with 9 bases matching TRBD1. Germline V gene sequence: CDR1 SSHAT, CDR2 FNYEAQ (reference sequence). CDR3 length: 14 amino acids. Written as DNA, the CDR3 is TGTGCTAGCAGCTTGACCGGGACAGGGAGCGAGCAGTACTTC. This sequence encodes CASSLTGTGSEQYF.

The chain couples TRBV4-3 to TRBJ2-1; the match to TRBD2 covers 7 bases. V gave up 3 bases and J gave up 8 bases; unmatched junction bases: 10. The CDR3 sequence is 15 residues long. Looked up from germline, CDR1 is LGHNA and CDR2 is YSLEER. As DNA, the CDR3 is TGCGCCAGCAGCCAGGGAGCGGGATTCCCGGATGAGCAGTTCTTC. Translation: CASSQGAGFPDEQFF.

The gene calls are TRBV4-1 and TRBJ2-1; D gene uncertain. This CDR3 spans 13 amino acids. Trimming left V 1 base short and J 7 bases short, with 8 bases between. CDR1 is MGHRA, CDR2 YSYEKL, per germline. Here the CDR3 DNA reads TGCGCCAGCAGCCAAGCCAGTTTAAATGAGCAGTTCTTC. It yields the protein CASSQASLNEQFF.

In its sample, this clone was seen once. The chain has TRBV5-1 and TRBJ2-3, with D possibly TRBD2 on 6 matching bases. The CDR3 loop spans 14 amino acids. Per germline, CDR1 SGHRS and CDR2 YFSETQ. With 7 bases removed from V and 1 base from J, the gap between germline ends came to 13 bases. As DNA, the CDR3 is TGCGCCAGCCGTCCGGGGGTTGGCACAGATACGCAGTATTTT. Amino acid sequence: CASRPGVGTDTQYF.

The chain couples TRBV2 to TRBJ2-5; tentatively, D is TRBD2 (6 bases). The CDR3 has 14 residues. Trimming pared 6 bases from V and 6 bases from J, leaving 17 bases between. CDR1 and CDR2 (germline): SNHLY, FYNNEI. In nucleotides, the CDR3 is TGTGCCAGCAGCGACCCGATAGGGAGGCAGACCCAGTACTTC. Amino acid sequence: CASSDPIGRQTQYF.

The CDR3 DNA is TGTGCCAGCAGCCTTCACAGGGGCCTTACTATCAATCAGCCCCAGCATTTT. Translated: CASSLHRGLTINQPQHF. The chain carries TRBV7-2 and TRBJ1-5; 7 positions match TRBD1. The CDR3 loop spans 17 amino acids. Germline CDR1 reads SGHTA; CDR2 reads FQGNSA. Germline trimming cut 5 bases from V and 3 bases from J; bases unmatched to any gene: 13.

V gene TRBV19 combines with J gene TRBJ1-1; no clear D. The CDR3 extends over 15 amino acids. Germline-derived CDR1 and CDR2 are LNHDA and SQIVND (reference sequence). With 1 base removed from V and 0 bases from J, the gap between germline ends came to 9 bases. In nucleotides, the CDR3 is TGTGCCAGTAGTATAGGCGGGGTACTGAACACTGAAGCTTTCTTT. It yields the protein CASSIGGVLNTEAFF.

The genes are TRBV7-6 and TRBJ1-5, with a possible D match to TRBD1 (5 bases). The CDR3 sequence is 18 residues long. Germline V gene sequence: CDR1 SGHVS, CDR2 FNYEAQ. The ends were cut back, 2 bases at V and 0 bases at J, with 17 bases in the middle. Here the CDR3 reads CASSLTVRGTDSNQPQHF. Here the CDR3 DNA reads TGTGCCAGCAGCTTAACGGTTCGGGGGACCGATAGCAATCAGCCCCAGCATTTT.

The chain joins TRBV7-2 to TRBJ1-1; D gene unclear. Trimming took off 1 base at V and 0 bases at J, with 9 bases between the two ends. From germline, CDR1 is SGHTA and CDR2 FQGNSA. CDR3 size: 15 residues. This chain's CDR3 is CASSLVRGMNTEAFF. The DNA of the CDR3 is TGTGCCAGCAGCTTAGTTCGGGGAATGAACACTGAAGCTTTCTTT.

The chain links TRBV9 to TRBJ2-1; 10 bases map to TRBD2. CDR1 is SGDLS and CDR2 is YYNGEE in the germline V gene. V trimming: 4 bases; J trimming: 6 bases; junction bases outside the gene matches: 10. This CDR3 contains 16 residues. Here the CDR3 DNA reads TGTGCCAGCAGCTCCCTCGGGCCTAGCGGGAGCAATGAGCAGTTCTTC. This gives the protein CASSSLGPSGSNEQFF. The full variable domain, completed using reference TRBV9 and TRBJ2-1, is DSGVTQTPKHLITATGQRVTLRCSPRSGDLSVYWYQQSLDQGLQFLIQYYNGEERAKGNILERFSAQQFPDLHSELNLSSLELGDSALYFCASSSLGPSGSNEQFFGPGTRLTVL.

The chain combines TRBV5-3 with TRBJ1-5; perhaps TRBD1 as D (5 bases). TRBV5-3 carries the ORF label, with uncertain function. This CDR3 is 16 amino acids long. V gave up 2 bases and J gave up 9 bases, with 21 bases separating them. The CDR3 loop reads CARSLIGGGYQRPQHF. The CDR3 region has the DNA TGTGCCAGAAGCTTAATTGGCGGGGGGTATCAAAGGCCCCAGCATTTT.

V and J are TRBV11-3 and TRBJ2-7; 9 nucleotides align to TRBD1. Unmatched junction bases numbered 4, after V lost 4 bases and J lost 6 bases. Germline assignment: CDR1 SGHNT and CDR2 YENEEA. This CDR3 has 13 residues. The CDR3 here is CASSYRDRAEQYF. In DNA, the CDR3 is TGTGCCAGCAGCTACCGGGACAGGGCCGAGCAGTACTTC.

The chain has TRBV2 and TRBJ2-5; TRBD1 aligns across 7 bases. Germline V gene lookup returns CDR1 SNHLY and CDR2 FYNNEI. The CDR3 sequence is 13 residues long. The ends lost 6 bases at V and 5 bases at J; junction bases unmatched: 6. The CDR3, as DNA: TGTGCCAGCAGAGCTGACAGGGATGAGACCCAGTACTTC. It encodes CASRADRDETQYF.

The rearrangement links TRBV28 to TRBJ2-3, with 9 bases fitting TRBD2. The germline V gene encodes CDR1 MDHEN and CDR2 SYDVKM. The length of the CDR3 is 23 residues. V lost 5 bases and J lost 6; bases outside the gene matches: 33. CDR3 sequence: CASSLRTSDPPISGSQTGDTQYF. In DNA, the CDR3 is TGTGCCAGCAGTCTCAGGACTTCAGACCCACCGATTAGCGGGAGCCAGACAGGCGATACGCAGTATTTT.

This sequence joins TRBV15 and TRBJ2-4; 10 bases match TRBD2. Germline CDR1 LNHNV, CDR2 YYDKDF (reference sequence). The CDR3 sequence is 17 residues long. V dropped 5 bases and J dropped 0; count of bases not matched to a gene: 7. CDR3 sequence: CATSAGLAALAKNIQYF. DNA of the CDR3: TGTGCCACCAGCGCCGGACTAGCGGCACTAGCCAAAAACATTCAGTACTTC.

The V call is TRBV2, the J call TRBJ1-5; no reliable D call. CDR3 length: 15 residues. Between the trimmed V and J ends, which lost 3 bases and 0 bases, there was a span of 9 bases. Germline V gives CDR1 SNHLY, CDR2 FYNNEI. The CDR3 protein is CASSDSEDSNQPQHF. The CDR3 DNA reads TGTGCCAGCAGTGATAGTGAGGATAGCAATCAGCCCCAGCATTTT.

The V call is TRBV4-2, the J call TRBJ2-5, with 8 nucleotides matching TRBD1. CDR1 and CDR2 from the germline V gene are LGHNA and YNFKEQ. With 3 bases clipped from V and 13 bases from J, the junction kept 10 bases outside the gene matches. CDR3 length: 13 residues. This CDR3 is CASSHGQGLVRYF. The CDR3, as DNA: TGTGCCAGCAGCCACGGACAGGGCTTAGTTCGGTACTTC.

This rearrangement joins TRBV11-3 to TRBJ2-2; D remains unclear. Trimming pared 2 bases from V and 4 bases from J, leaving 8 bases between. Germline CDR1 SGHNT, CDR2 YENEEA. This CDR3 is built from 14 residues. In DNA, the CDR3 is TGTGCCAGCAGCTTAATGTCTTCCACCGGGGAGCTGTTTTTT. Translation gives CASSLMSSTGELFF.